This T cell receptor beta chain was found in a study of T cells after yellow fever vaccination. Looking at the study overall: The fractions with low cell numbers were processed using SMART-Seq v4 Ultra Low Input.

The table lists this clonotype with a few counts. Its antigen is undetermined. Production of TCR cDNA was by 5'RACE template switching, which also added a universal primer site and UMIs. TCRdb re-called the 5' RACE reads through MiXCR, storing one row per CDR3 protein. Among around 360,000 distinct CDR3 sequences listed, approximately 10% were seen once. The CDR3 totals 13 residues. Trimming shortened V by 9 bases and J by 1 base, and 12 bases separated the two germline ends. The germline gives CDR1 LNHDA, CDR2 SQIVND (reference sequence). General study points: Most clones from primary vaccination resurfaced after the booster (around 95% CD4, over 75% CD8).

This sample comprised PBMCs, obtained on the day of the first yellow fever vaccination. The clonotype was recovered from a man between 18 and 29 years old who received the YFV17D yellow fever vaccine. The genes are TRBV19 and TRBJ1-1; maybe TRBD1 (5 bases). CDR3: CASRQIENTEAFF. The CDR3 region has the DNA TGTGCCAGCCGACAGATAGAGAACACTGAAGCTTTCTTT.